Listed here is a single T cell receptor beta chain. These data belong to a study of T cell changes during pregnancy in multiple sclerosis. Using immunoSEQ multiplex PCR, the repertoire was profiled, and TCRdb retains in-frame clones only, with some absent. The top ten hold approximately 3.3% of the sample, which has about 34,000 clones, approximately 90% seen once. Trimming took off 2 bases at V and 0 bases at J, with 5 bases between the two ends. Germline V gene lookup returns CDR1 SGHDT and CDR2 YYEEEE. This CDR3 comprises 13 residues. This TCR was sampled from a female donor with multiple sclerosis, enrolled in a pregnancy study. The sample in question was CD8+ T cells from peripheral blood mononuclear cells, obtained in the third trimester of pregnancy. The J gene is TRBJ1-1, the V gene TRBV5-6; tentatively, D is TRBD1 (5 bases). CDR3 DNA: TGTGCCAGCAGCTTCAGGGTGAACACTGAAGCTTTCTTT. It encodes CASSFRVNTEAFF. Drawing the rest from reference TRBV5-6 and TRBJ1-1, the complete variable domain is DAGVTQSPTHLIKTRGQQVTLRCSPKSGHDTVSWYQQALGQGPQFIFQYYEEEERQRGNFPDRFSGHQFPNYSSELNVNALLLGDSALYLCASSFRVNTEAFFGQGTRLTVV.